This T cell receptor (beta chain) was sequenced during a study of identical twins. TCRdb recomputed calls from the 5' RACE reads with MiXCR, one row per CDR3 protein. The table lists some 1,600,000 distinct CDR3 sequences, 32% of them singletons. CDR1 is DFQATT, CDR2 SNEGSKA, per germline (reference sequence). The ends were cut back, 5 bases at V and 3 bases at J, with 12 bases in the middle. The CDR3 length is 13 residues. The V call is TRBV20-1, the J call TRBJ2-3, with D possibly TRBD2 on 5 matching bases. The sample taken for sequencing was cord blood. The source of this sequence is a newborn girl in good health. CDR3 residues: CSASPPGTDTQYF. Written as DNA, the CDR3 is TGCAGTGCTTCCCCTCCGGGAACAGATACGCAGTATTTT.